This T cell receptor beta chain derives from a study of CD8 T cells in Susac syndrome. The RNA input was about 0.5 to 1 ug, and it was reverse transcribed with random hexamers. TCRdb reprocessed the immunoSEQ multiplex PCR reads with MiXCR, giving one entry per CDR3 protein. The sample lists around 110,000 distinct CDR3 sequences, roughly 95% occurring once. Germline-derived CDR1 and CDR2 are KGHDR and SFDVKD. This CDR3 spans 11 amino acids. V was clipped by 3 bases and J by 4 bases, with 2 bases between them. This sequence was found in a human donor with Susac syndrome. The sample taken for sequencing was CD8+ T cells from PBMCs. This chain joins TRBV24-1 and TRBJ1-2; D not certain. This chain's CDR3 is CATSDPYGYTF. CDR3 in DNA: TGTGCCACCAGTGATCCCTATGGCTACACCTTC.